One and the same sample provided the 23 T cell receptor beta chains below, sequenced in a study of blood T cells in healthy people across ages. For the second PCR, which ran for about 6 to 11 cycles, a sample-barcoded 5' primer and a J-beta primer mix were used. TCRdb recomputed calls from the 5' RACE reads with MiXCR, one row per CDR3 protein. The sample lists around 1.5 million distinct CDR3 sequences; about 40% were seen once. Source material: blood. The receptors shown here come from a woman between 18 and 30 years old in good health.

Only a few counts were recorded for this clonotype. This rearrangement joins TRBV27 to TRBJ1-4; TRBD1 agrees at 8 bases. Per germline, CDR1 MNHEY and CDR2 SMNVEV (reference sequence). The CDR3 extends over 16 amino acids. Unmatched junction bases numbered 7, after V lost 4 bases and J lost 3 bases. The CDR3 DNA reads TGTGCCAGCAGTTCACCCGGGACAGGCCCTAATGAAAAACTGTTTTTT. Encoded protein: CASSSPGTGPNEKLFF. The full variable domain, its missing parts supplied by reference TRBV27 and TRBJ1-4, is EAQVTQNPRYLITVTGKKLTVTCSQNMNHEYMSWYRQDPGLGLRQIYYSMNVEVTDKGDVPEGYKVSRKEKRNFPLILESPSPNQTSLYFCASSSPGTGPNEKLFFGSGTQLSVL.

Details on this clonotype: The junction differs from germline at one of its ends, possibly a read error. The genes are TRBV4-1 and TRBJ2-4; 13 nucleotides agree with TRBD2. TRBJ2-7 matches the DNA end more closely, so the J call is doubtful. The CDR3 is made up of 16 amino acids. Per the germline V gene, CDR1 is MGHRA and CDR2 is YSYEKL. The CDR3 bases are TGCACCAGCAGCGTCACTAGCGGGGGGGCCTTGTACGAGCAGTACTTC. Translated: CTSSVTSGGALYEQYF.

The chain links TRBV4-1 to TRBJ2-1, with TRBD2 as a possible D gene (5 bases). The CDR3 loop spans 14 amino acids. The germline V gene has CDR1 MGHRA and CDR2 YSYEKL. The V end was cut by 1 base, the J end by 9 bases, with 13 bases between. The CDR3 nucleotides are TGCGCCAGCAGCCAAGGTACTCCCCGGGGTGAGCAGTTCTTC. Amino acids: CASSQGTPRGEQFF.

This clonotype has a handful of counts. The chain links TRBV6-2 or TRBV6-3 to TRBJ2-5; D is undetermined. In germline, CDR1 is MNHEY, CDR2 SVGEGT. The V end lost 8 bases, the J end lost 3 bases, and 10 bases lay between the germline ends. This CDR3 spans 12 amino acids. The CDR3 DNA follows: TGTGCCAGCGGTGCGGTAGAAGAGACCCAGTACTTC. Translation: CASGAVEETQYF.

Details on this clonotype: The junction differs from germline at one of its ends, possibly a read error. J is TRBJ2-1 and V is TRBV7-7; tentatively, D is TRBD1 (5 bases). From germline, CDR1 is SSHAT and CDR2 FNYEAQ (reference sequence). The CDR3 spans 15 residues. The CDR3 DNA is TGTGCTAGCAGCTTGGGGCAAGGACCCCACAATGAGCAGTTCTTC. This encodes CASSLGQGPHNEQFF.

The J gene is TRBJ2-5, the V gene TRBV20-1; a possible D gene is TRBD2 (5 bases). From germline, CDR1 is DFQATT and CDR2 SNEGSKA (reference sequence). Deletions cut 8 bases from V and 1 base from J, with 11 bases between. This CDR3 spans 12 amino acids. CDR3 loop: CSSAVPQETQYF. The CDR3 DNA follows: TGCAGTTCAGCGGTACCCCAAGAGACCCAGTACTTC.

The chain's CDR3 is CATSSRHTDTQYF. For the CDR3, the DNA is TGTGCCACCTCGAGTAGGCACACAGATACGCAGTATTTT. The chain couples TRBV18 to TRBJ2-3; D remains ambiguous. Germline V lookup: CDR1 KGHSH, CDR2 LQKENI. CDR3 length: 13 residues. Trimming removed 10 bases at V and 2 bases at J, with 13 bases between.

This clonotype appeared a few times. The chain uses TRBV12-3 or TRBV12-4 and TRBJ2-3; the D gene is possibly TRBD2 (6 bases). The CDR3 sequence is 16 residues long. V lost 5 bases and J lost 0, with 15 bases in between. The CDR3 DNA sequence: TGTGCCAGCAGTCCTACTAGCACGACAAGCACAGATACGCAGTATTTT. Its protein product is CASSPTSTTSTDTQYF.

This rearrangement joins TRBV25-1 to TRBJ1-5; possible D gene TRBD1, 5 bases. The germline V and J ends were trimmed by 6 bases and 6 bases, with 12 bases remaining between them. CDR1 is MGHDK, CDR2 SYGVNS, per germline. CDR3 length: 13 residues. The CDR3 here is CASSKGEGQPQHF. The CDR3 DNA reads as TGTGCCAGCAGCAAAGGGGAAGGTCAGCCCCAGCATTTT.

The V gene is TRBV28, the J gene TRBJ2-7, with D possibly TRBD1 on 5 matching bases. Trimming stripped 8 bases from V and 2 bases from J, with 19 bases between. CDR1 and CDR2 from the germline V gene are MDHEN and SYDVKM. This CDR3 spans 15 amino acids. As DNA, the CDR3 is TGTGCCAGCGGCAGTCAGGGCGGTCGGGCCTACGAGCAGTACTTC. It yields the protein CASGSQGGRAYEQYF.

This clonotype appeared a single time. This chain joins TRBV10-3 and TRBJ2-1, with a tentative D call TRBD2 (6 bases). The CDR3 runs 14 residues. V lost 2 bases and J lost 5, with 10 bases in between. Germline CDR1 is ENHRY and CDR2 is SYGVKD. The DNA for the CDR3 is TGTGCCATCAGTGAGCGGGAGAACAACAATGAGCAGTTCTTC. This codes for CAISERENNNEQFF.

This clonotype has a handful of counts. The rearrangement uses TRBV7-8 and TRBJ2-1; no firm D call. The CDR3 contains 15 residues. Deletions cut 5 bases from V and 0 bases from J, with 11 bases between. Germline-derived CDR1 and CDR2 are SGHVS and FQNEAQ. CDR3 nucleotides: TGTGCCAGCAGCGGGTCTACGAGCTCCTACAATGAGCAGTTCTTC. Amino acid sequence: CASSGSTSSYNEQFF.

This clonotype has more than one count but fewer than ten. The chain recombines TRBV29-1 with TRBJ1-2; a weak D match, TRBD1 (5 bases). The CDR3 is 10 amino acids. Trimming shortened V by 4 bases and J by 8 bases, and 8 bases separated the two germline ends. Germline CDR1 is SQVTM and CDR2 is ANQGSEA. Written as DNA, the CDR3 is TGCAGCGTTGTGGGGGAGGGCTACACCTTC. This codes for CSVVGEGYTF. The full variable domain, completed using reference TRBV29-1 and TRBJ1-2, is SAVISQKPSRDICQRGTSLTIQCQVDSQVTMMFWYRQQPGQSLTLIATANQGSEATYESGFVIDKFPISRPNLTFSTLTVSNMSPEDSSIYLCSVVGEGYTFGSGTRLTVV.

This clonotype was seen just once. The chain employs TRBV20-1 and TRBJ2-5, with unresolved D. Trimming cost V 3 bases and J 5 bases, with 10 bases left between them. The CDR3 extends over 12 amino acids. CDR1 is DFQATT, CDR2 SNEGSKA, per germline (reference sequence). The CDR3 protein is CSASGPQETQYF. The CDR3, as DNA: TGCAGTGCTAGCGGACCCCAGGAGACCCAGTACTTC.

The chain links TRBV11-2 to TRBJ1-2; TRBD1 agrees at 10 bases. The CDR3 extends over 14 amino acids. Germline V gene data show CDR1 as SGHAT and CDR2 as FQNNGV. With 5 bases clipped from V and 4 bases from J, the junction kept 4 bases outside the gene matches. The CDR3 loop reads CASSLRDRGYGYTF. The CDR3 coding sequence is TGTGCCAGCAGCCTCCGGGACAGGGGCTATGGCTACACCTTC.

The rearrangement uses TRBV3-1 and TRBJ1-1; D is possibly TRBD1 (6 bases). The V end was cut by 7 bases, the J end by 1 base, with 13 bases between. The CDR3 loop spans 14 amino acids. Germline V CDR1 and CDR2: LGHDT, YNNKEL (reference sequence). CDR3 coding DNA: TGTGCCAGCACCCCCGGGACACCGAACACTGAAGCTTTCTTT. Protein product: CASTPGTPNTEAFF.

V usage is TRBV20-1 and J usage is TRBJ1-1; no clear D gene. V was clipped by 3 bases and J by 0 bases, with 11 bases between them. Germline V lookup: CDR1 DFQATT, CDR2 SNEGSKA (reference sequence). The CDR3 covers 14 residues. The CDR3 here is CSARGGSMNTEAFF. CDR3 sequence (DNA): TGCAGTGCTAGGGGCGGGTCCATGAACACTGAAGCTTTCTTT.

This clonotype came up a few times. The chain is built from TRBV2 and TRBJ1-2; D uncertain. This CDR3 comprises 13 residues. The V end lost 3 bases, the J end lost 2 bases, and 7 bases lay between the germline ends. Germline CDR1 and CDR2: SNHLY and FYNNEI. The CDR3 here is CASSDTRNYGYTF. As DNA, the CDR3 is TGTGCCAGCAGTGATACTAGAAACTATGGCTACACCTTC.

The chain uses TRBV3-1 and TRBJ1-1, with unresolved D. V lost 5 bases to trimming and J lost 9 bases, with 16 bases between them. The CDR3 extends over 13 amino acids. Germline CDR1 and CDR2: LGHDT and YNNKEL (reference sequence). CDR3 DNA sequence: TGTGCCAGCAGCATTGGACTGAAGAACCAAGCTTTCTTT. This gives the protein CASSIGLKNQAFF.

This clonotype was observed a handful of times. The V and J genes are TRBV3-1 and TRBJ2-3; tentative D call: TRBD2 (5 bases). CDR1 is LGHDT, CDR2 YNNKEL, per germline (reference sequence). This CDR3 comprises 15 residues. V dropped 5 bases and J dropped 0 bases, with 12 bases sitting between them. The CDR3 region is CASSDRWTSTDTQYF. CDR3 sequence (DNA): TGTGCCAGCAGCGACCGGTGGACTAGCACAGATACGCAGTATTTT.

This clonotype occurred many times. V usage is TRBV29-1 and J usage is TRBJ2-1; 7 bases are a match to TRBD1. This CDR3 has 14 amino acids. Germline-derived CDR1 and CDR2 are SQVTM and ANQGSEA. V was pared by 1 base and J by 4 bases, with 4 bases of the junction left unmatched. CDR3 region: CSVEGGTAYNEQFF. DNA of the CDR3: TGCAGCGTTGAAGGAGGGACAGCATACAATGAGCAGTTCTTC.

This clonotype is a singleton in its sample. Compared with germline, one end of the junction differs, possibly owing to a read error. The CDR3 DNA reads TGTGCCTGCAGTGAAGCGGGGGAGGTACGGAATCAGCCCCAGCATTTT. Its translation is CACSEAGEVRNQPQHF. The V and J genes are TRBV6-1 and TRBJ1-5, with a possible D match to TRBD1 (5 bases). The germline CDR1 and CDR2 sequences are MNHNS and SASEGT. CDR3 size: 16 residues.

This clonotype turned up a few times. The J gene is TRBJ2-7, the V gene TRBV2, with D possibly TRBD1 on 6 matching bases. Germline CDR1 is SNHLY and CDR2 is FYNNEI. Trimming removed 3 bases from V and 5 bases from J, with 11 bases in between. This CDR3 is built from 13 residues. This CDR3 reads CASSDRGTHEQYF. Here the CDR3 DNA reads TGTGCCAGCAGTGATAGGGGGACCCACGAGCAGTACTTC.